This TCR beta chain was sequenced for a study of cytomegalovirus exposure and HLA in healthy donors. Across the whole study: From around 180 million T cells, an earlier analysis saw 110 million or so unique TCR beta sequences.

Vbeta (60) and Jbeta (13) primers were used in the PCR. In the authors' methods: Counted up in a later analysis, unique TCR beta chains came to about 80 million, with around 12 million shared. The method was immunoSEQ multiplex PCR; TCRdb's version includes in-frame clones alone and lacks a portion of them. V and J calls and clone size are given by that table; D and trimming were obtained from the DNA. The sample shows under 300,000 clones, 92% of them seen only once. The CDR3 contains 15 residues. Germline CDR1 reads SGHDT; CDR2 reads YYEEEE. The V segment lost 4 bases and the J segment 3 bases; nucleotides outside the gene matches: 5.

Sequencing was performed on PBMCs. The chain joins TRBV5-6 to TRBJ2-3; TRBD1 matches 10 bases. This clonotype was obtained from a girl aged 2-9 years in good health and CMV-seronegative. CDR3 DNA: TGTGCCAGCAGCCGTGGACAGGGGGTTACAGATACGCAGTATTTT. Amino acid sequence: CASSRGQGVTDTQYF.